One sample yielded the 20 T cell receptor beta chains listed below, sequenced in a study of cytomegalovirus exposure and HLA in healthy donors. In the PCR, 60 Vbeta and 13 Jbeta primers were used. Sequencing was performed with immunoSEQ multiplex PCR; in TCRdb, only in-frame clones are kept and a portion is missing. The repertoire consists of 200,000 or so clones, with about 85% occurring once and the leading ten covering about 0.37%. Sequences were obtained from PBMCs. These TCRs come from a male donor in good health and CMV-seropositive.

V gene TRBV4-3 combines with J gene TRBJ1-5; no firm D call. Germline assignment: CDR1 LGHNA and CDR2 YSLEER. This CDR3 has 14 residues. The germline V and J ends were trimmed by 4 bases and 3 bases, with 10 bases remaining between them. CDR3 in DNA: TGCGCCAGCAGCCTTGGCAGCGCCAATCAGCCCCAGCATTTT. Translation gives CASSLGSANQPQHF.

This clone was seen a handful of times. The CDR3, as DNA: TGTGCCAGCAGTTACTCGATCAGGGGGAATGAAAAACTGTTTTTT. It translates to CASSYSIRGNEKLFF. The chain links TRBV6-5 to TRBJ1-4; TRBD1 matches at 7 bases. Looked up from germline, CDR1 is MNHEY and CDR2 is SVGAGI. The CDR3 runs 15 residues. The V segment lost 0 bases and the J segment 5 bases; nucleotides outside the gene matches: 3.

The chain couples TRBV4-2 to TRBJ1-5; D possibly corresponds to TRBD1 (6 bases). Germline loops: CDR1 LGHNA, CDR2 YNFKEQ. Deletions cut 0 bases from V and 6 bases from J, with 18 bases between. CDR3 length: 17 residues. The CDR3 DNA reads TGTGCCAGCAGCCAAGATCAATACAGGGCTCGAGGTCAGCCCCAGCATTTT. Translation: CASSQDQYRARGQPQHF.

V and J are TRBV5-1 and TRBJ2-7; D might be TRBD1 (7 bases). Trimming cost V 0 bases and J 5 bases, with 18 bases left between them. Germline CDR1 and CDR2: SGHRS and YFSETQ. CDR3 length: 16 amino acids. The CDR3 DNA sequence: TGCGCCAGCAGCTTGGTAGTATCAGGGGGGCCCCACGAGCAGTACTTC. Its protein product is CASSLVVSGGPHEQYF.

The chain has TRBV5-4 and TRBJ2-5, with TRBD2 matching over 15 bases. The DNA end favors TRBJ2-7, so the J call may be wrong. Germline-derived CDR1 and CDR2 are SGHNT and YYREEE (reference sequence). CDR3 length equals 13 residues. CDR3 bases: TGTGCCAACGGACTAGCGGGAGGGGACGAGCAGTACTTC. Its translation is CANGLAGGDEQYF.

In this sample, this clone turned up once. V usage is TRBV5-4 and J usage is TRBJ1-1; D unclear. Trimming shortened V by 2 bases and J by 2 bases, and 10 bases separated the two germline ends. Germline V CDR1 and CDR2: SGHNT, YYREEE (reference sequence). The CDR3 has 14 residues. CDR3 sequence reads: CASSFAPVNTEAFF. As DNA, the CDR3 is TGTGCCAGCAGCTTTGCCCCGGTTAACACTGAAGCTTTCTTT. The full variable domain, with the rest looked up from reference TRBV5-4 and TRBJ1-1, is ETGVTQSPTHLIKTRGQQVTLRCSSQSGHNTVSWYQQALGQGPQFIFQYYREEENGRGNFPPRFSGLQFPNYSSELNVNALELDDSALYLCASSFAPVNTEAFFGQGTRLTVV.

The chain has TRBV28 and TRBJ1-1; 8 bases align to TRBD1. CDR1 MDHEN and CDR2 SYDVKM come from the germline V gene. Trimming cost V 5 bases and J 1 base; bases outside gene matches: 3. The CDR3 spans 14 residues. The DNA for the CDR3 is TGTGCCAGCAGTCCGACAGGGGCGAACACTGAAGCTTTCTTT. This translates into CASSPTGANTEAFF. Supplemented by reference TRBV28 and TRBJ1-1, the full variable domain reads DVKVTQSSRYLVKRTGEKVFLECVQDMDHENMFWYRQDPGLGLRLIYFSYDVKMKEKGDIPEGYSVSREKKERFSLILESASTNQTSMYLCASSPTGANTEAFFGQGTRLTVV.

The chain links TRBV29-1 to TRBJ1-2, with 10 bases aligning to TRBD1. Per germline, CDR1 SQVTM and CDR2 ANQGSEA. With V trimmed by 4 bases and J by 7 bases, 3 bases remained unmatched. The CDR3 is 12 amino acids. This CDR3 reads CSVGQGALGYTF. In DNA form, the CDR3 reads TGCAGCGTTGGACAGGGGGCGCTTGGCTACACCTTC.

The chain uses TRBV5-6 and TRBJ2-5; TRBD2 agrees at 13 bases. Trimming at V came to 4 bases and at J to 2 bases, leaving 5 bases not matched to a gene. CDR3 length: 16 residues. Per germline, CDR1 SGHDT and CDR2 YYEEEE. CDR3 in DNA: TGTGCCAGCAGCGGGAGACTAGCGGGGGGACAAGAGACCCAGTACTTC. Protein product: CASSGRLAGGQETQYF.

This sequence joins TRBV25-1 and TRBJ2-7, with a tentative D call TRBD1 (6 bases). This CDR3 has 15 amino acids. Trimming pared 4 bases from V and 2 bases from J, leaving 15 bases between. In germline, CDR1 is MGHDK, CDR2 SYGVNS. This CDR3 reads CASSADGQPAYEQYF. The CDR3 region has the DNA TGTGCCAGCAGTGCAGACGGACAGCCCGCCTACGAGCAGTACTTC.

The genes are TRBV4-3 and TRBJ2-7; 12 bases match TRBD2. Trimming at V came to 0 bases and at J to 5 bases, leaving 11 bases not matched to a gene. Germline CDR1 is LGHNA and CDR2 is YSLEER. The CDR3 covers 18 residues. CDR3 amino acids: CASSQDQGPTSGRNEQYF. The CDR3, as DNA: TGCGCCAGCAGCCAAGATCAAGGCCCCACTAGCGGGAGGAACGAGCAGTACTTC.

The rearrangement uses TRBV5-1 and TRBJ2-7; 8 nucleotides line up with TRBD2. Germline lookup yields CDR1 SGHRS and CDR2 YFSETQ. The ends lost 0 bases at V and 4 bases at J; junction bases unmatched: 6. This CDR3 has 15 residues. The CDR3 loop is CASSLVSSGYYEQYF. The CDR3 nucleotides are TGCGCCAGCAGCTTGGTGTCTAGCGGGTATTACGAGCAGTACTTC.

This rearrangement joins TRBV10-3 to TRBJ2-5; D might be TRBD2 (6 bases). The CDR3 extends over 14 amino acids. Deletions cut 4 bases from V and 5 bases from J, with 14 bases between. Germline V gives CDR1 ENHRY, CDR2 SYGVKD. This chain's CDR3 is CAISAGAGRETQYF. CDR3 DNA sequence: TGTGCCATCAGTGCTGGAGCAGGGAGGGAGACCCAGTACTTC.

This clone occurred a few times. The chain has TRBV28 and TRBJ2-5, with TRBD2 identical over 11 bases. J was trimmed by 0 bases and V by 6 bases; bases with no gene match: 9. The CDR3 loop spans 17 amino acids. In germline, CDR1 is MDHEN, CDR2 SYDVKM. The CDR3: CASSPAGTSGYQETQYF. CDR3 coding DNA: TGTGCCAGCAGCCCGGCCGGGACTAGCGGATACCAAGAGACCCAGTACTTC. The full variable domain, in which reference TRBV28 and TRBJ2-5 provide the parts outside the CDR3, is DVKVTQSSRYLVKRTGEKVFLECVQDMDHENMFWYRQDPGLGLRLIYFSYDVKMKEKGDIPEGYSVSREKKERFSLILESASTNQTSMYLCASSPAGTSGYQETQYFGPGTRLLVL.

This sequence joins TRBV10-3 and TRBJ1-1, with 7 positions matching TRBD1. In germline, CDR1 is ENHRY, CDR2 SYGVKD. The CDR3 loop spans 15 amino acids. Trimming at V came to 7 bases and at J to 1 base, leaving 9 bases not matched to a gene. The CDR3 DNA is TGTGCCATCAAACAAAACAGGGGCCAGAACACTGAAGCTTTCTTT. Encoded protein: CAIKQNRGQNTEAFF.

V usage is TRBV11-2 and J usage is TRBJ1-1; 8 positions agree with TRBD1. CDR3 size: 18 residues. CDR1 and CDR2 (germline): SGHAT, FQNNGV. The ends lost 2 bases at V and 2 bases at J; junction bases unmatched: 13. Written as DNA, the CDR3 is TGTGCCAGCAGCTTAAACCCCCTCTCAGGGGGCGAAAACACTGAAGCTTTCTTT. It specifies CASSLNPLSGGENTEAFF.

The rearrangement joins TRBV9 to TRBJ2-3; possible D gene TRBD1, 6 bases. The V end lost 3 bases, the J end lost 2 bases, and 19 bases lay between the germline ends. Looked up from germline, CDR1 is SGDLS and CDR2 is YYNGEE. This CDR3 comprises 17 residues. CDR3 amino acids: CASSGGLARGITDTQYF. CDR3 bases: TGTGCCAGCAGCGGAGGCTTAGCGAGGGGGATCACAGATACGCAGTATTTT. Combining the CDR3 with reference TRBV9 and TRBJ2-3 gives the whole variable domain DSGVTQTPKHLITATGQRVTLRCSPRSGDLSVYWYQQSLDQGLQFLIQYYNGEERAKGNILERFSAQQFPDLHSELNLSSLELGDSALYFCASSGGLARGITDTQYFGPGTRLTVL.

The rearrangement joins TRBV13 to TRBJ2-3; D remains unclear. The ends were cut back, 3 bases at V and 3 bases at J, with 10 bases in the middle. The CDR3 totals 14 residues. Germline V gene lookup returns CDR1 PRHDT and CDR2 FYEKMQ (reference sequence). The CDR3 DNA is TGTGCCAGCAGCTTTCGAGGCGGTACAGATACGCAGTATTTT. As protein: CASSFRGGTDTQYF.

This chain connects TRBV27 to TRBJ2-1, with a weak D call TRBD2 (5 bases). Per germline, CDR1 MNHEY and CDR2 SMNVEV (reference sequence). The CDR3 extends over 15 amino acids. Trimming cost V 5 bases and J 2 bases, with 13 bases left between them. The CDR3 DNA follows: TGTGCCAGCAGTCCAAAGCGGAGGACCTACAATGAGCAGTTCTTC. This gives the protein CASSPKRRTYNEQFF.

J is TRBJ2-7 and V is TRBV28; 7 bases match TRBD2. The length of the CDR3 is 13 residues. With 6 bases clipped from V and 3 bases from J, the junction kept 5 bases outside the gene matches. Germline lookup yields CDR1 MDHEN and CDR2 SYDVKM. CDR3 region: CASRASGVYEQYF. As DNA, the CDR3 is TGTGCCAGCAGGGCTAGCGGCGTCTACGAGCAGTACTTC. The entire variable domain, with the rest obtained from reference TRBV28 and TRBJ2-7, is as follows: DVKVTQSSRYLVKRTGEKVFLECVQDMDHENMFWYRQDPGLGLRLIYFSYDVKMKEKGDIPEGYSVSREKKERFSLILESASTNQTSMYLCASRASGVYEQYFGPGTRLTVT.